These T cell receptor beta chains were read from a single sample in a study of cytomegalovirus exposure and HLA in healthy donors. Assay: immunoSEQ multiplex PCR; the TCRdb copy retains only in-frame clones and omits some. This sample contains about 200,000 clones. The sequencing sample was made of PBMCs. These receptors were collected from a boy younger than 18 in good health and CMV-seronegative. Both conserved end residues are part of each CDR3. The D gene is left open where the match is weak.

V	D	J	CDR3	DNA
TRBV30	NA	TRBJ2-5	CAWAPGGAETQYF	TGTGCCTGGGCCCCGGGGGGCGCGGAGACCCAGTACTTC
TRBV5-1	NA	TRBJ1-2	CASSLAEFQGYTF	TGCGCCAGCAGCTTGGCTGAATTTCAGGGCTACACCTTC
TRBV29-1	TRBD1	TRBJ1-2	CSVGQGSNYGYTF	TGCAGCGTCGGACAGGGTTCTAACTATGGCTACACCTTC
TRBV4-1	TRBD2	TRBJ2-7	CASSQPTSPLYYEQYF	TGCGCCAGCAGCCAACCGACTAGCCCTCTATATTACGAGCAGTACTTC
TRBV19	TRBD1	TRBJ1-4	CASSILDRGDNEKLFF	TGTGCCAGTAGTATATTGGACAGGGGAGATAATGAAAAACTGTTTTTT
TRBV19	NA	TRBJ1-1	CASTDMGLFTPTEAFF	TGTGCCAGTACCGACATGGGACTCTTTACCCCCACTGAAGCTTTCTTT
TRBV7-2	TRBD1	TRBJ2-7	CASGQGESYEQYF	TGTGCCAGCGGACAGGGGGAATCCTACGAGCAGTACTTC
TRBV6-5	TRBD2	TRBJ2-3	CASSPAGGEADTQYF	TGTGCCAGCAGTCCAGCGGGGGGCGAGGCAGATACGCAGTATTTT
TRBV18	TRBD1	TRBJ1-2	CASSPGQRNPNYGYTF	TGTGCCAGCTCACCGGGACAGAGAAACCCTAACTATGGCTACACCTTC
TRBV6-5	NA	TRBJ1-2	CASRMTVNYGYTF	TGTGCCAGCAGGATGACAGTTAACTATGGCTACACCTTC
TRBV19	NA	TRBJ1-1	CASSTWSTEAFF	TGTGCCAGTAGTACCTGGAGCACTGAAGCTTTCTTT
TRBV7-9	NA	TRBJ1-2	CASSSLGSPFGYGYTF	TGTGCCAGCAGCTCCCTAGGTTCTCCCTTTGGGTATGGCTACACCTTC
TRBV6-5	TRBD1	TRBJ1-5	CASSRDRGMNQPQHF	TGTGCCAGCAGCCGGGACAGGGGAATGAATCAGCCCCAGCATTTT
TRBV12-2	NA	TRBJ1-6	CASRPPPGTDYNSPLHF	TGTGCAAGTCGCCCCCCTCCCGGGACAGATTATAATTCACCCCTCCACTTT
TRBV6-5	NA	TRBJ2-2	CASSSPGDTGELFF	TGTGCCAGCAGTTCGCCCGGGGACACCGGGGAGCTGTTTTTT
TRBV11-2	TRBD2	TRBJ2-5	CASSLGGGAGETQYF	TGTGCCAGCAGCTTAGGCGGGGGGGCGGGGGAGACCCAGTACTTC
TRBV19	TRBD1	TRBJ1-5	CASEVGGDQPQHF	TGTGCCAGTGAGGTAGGGGGCGATCAGCCCCAGCATTTT
TRBV10-1	NA	TRBJ2-7	CASSQTVRGNYEQYF	TGCGCCAGCAGCCAGACAGTCCGGGGGAACTACGAGCAGTACTTC
TRBV5-5	NA	TRBJ2-5	CASSLLGAQETQYF	TGTGCCAGCAGCTTGCTTGGGGCTCAAGAGACCCAGTACTTC
TRBV28	TRBD1	TRBJ2-5	CASRAGQGGQETQYF	TGTGCCAGCAGGGCGGGACAGGGCGGGCAGGAGACCCAGTACTTC
TRBV7-6	NA	TRBJ1-1	CASSPEGGRRAFF	TGTGCCAGCAGCCCGGAGGGAGGGAGGAGGGCTTTCTTT
TRBV7-2	NA	TRBJ2-3	CASSLVNPGTDTQYF	TGTGCCAGCAGCTTAGTAAATCCGGGCACAGATACGCAGTATTTT
TRBV7-2	TRBD1	TRBJ1-4	CASSVTGGINEKLFF	TGTGCCAGCAGCGTTACAGGGGGCATTAATGAAAAACTGTTTTTT
TRBV5-4	TRBD2	TRBJ2-5	CASSFAHTSGGKETQYF	TGTGCCAGCAGCTTCGCCCATACTAGCGGGGGCAAGGAGACCCAGTACTTC
TRBV11-3	NA	TRBJ2-1	CASSQDSNEQFF	TGTGCCAGCAGCCAAGACAGTAATGAGCAGTTCTTC